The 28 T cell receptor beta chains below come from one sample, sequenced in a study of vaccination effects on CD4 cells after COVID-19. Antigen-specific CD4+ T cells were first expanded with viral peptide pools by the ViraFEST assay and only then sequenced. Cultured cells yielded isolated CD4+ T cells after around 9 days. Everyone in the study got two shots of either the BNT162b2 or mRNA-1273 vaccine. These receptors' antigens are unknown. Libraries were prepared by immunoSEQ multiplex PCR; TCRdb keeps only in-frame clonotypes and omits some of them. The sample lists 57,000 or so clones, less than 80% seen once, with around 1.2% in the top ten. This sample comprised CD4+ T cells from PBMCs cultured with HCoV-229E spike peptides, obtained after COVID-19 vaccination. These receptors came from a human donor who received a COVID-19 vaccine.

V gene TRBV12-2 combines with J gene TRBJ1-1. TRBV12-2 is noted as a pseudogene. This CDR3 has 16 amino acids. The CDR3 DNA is TGTGCAAGTCGCTTCCCGATAGGAGGACCGAACACTGAAGCTTTCTTT. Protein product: CASRFPIGGPNTEAFF.

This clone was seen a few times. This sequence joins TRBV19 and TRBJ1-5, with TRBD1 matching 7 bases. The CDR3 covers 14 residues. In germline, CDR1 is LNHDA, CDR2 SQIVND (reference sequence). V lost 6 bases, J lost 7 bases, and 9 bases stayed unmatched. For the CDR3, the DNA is TGTGCCAGTAGCCAAGACAGGGTAGGGCAGCCCCAGCATTTT. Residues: CASSQDRVGQPQHF.

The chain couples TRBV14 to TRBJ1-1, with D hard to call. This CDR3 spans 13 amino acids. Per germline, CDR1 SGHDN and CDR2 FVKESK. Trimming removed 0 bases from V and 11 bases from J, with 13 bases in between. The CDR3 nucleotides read TGTGCCAGCAGCCAAGATTTGCGACCGTGGGCTTTCTTT. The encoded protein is CASSQDLRPWAFF. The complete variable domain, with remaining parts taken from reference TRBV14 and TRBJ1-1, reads EAGVTQFPSHSVIEKGQTVTLRCDPISGHDNLYWYRRVMGKEIKFLLHFVKESKQDESGMPNNRFLAERTGGTYSTLKVQPAELEDSGVYFCASSQDLRPWAFFGQGTRLTVV.

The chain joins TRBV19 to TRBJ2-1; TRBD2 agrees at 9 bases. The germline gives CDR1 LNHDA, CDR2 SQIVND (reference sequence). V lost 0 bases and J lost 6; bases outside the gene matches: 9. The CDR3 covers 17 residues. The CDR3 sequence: CASSIDRGGGALNEQFF. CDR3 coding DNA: TGTGCCAGTAGTATAGATCGGGGCGGGGGGGCTCTCAATGAGCAGTTCTTC.

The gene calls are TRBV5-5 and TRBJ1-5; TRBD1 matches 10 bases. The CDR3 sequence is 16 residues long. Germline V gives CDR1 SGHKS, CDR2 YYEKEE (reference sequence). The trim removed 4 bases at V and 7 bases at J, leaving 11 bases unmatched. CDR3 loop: CASSAITGQGNQPQHF. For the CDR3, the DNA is TGTGCCAGCAGCGCTATTACGGGACAGGGGAACCAGCCCCAGCATTTT.

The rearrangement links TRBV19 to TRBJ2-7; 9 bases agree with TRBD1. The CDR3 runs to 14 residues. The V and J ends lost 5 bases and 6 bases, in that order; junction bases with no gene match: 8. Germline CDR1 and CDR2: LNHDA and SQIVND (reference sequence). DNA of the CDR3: TGTGCCAGTAGTCCTGGTGGGACAGGGAGCGAGCAGTACGTC. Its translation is CASSPGGTGSEQYV.

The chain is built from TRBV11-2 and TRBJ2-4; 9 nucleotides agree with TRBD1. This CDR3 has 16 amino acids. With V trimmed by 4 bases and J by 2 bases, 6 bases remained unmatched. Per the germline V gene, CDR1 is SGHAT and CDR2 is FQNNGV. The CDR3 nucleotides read TGTGCCAGCAGCTCATGGGACAGGGAACCCAAAAACATTCAGTACTTC. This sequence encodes CASSSWDREPKNIQYF.

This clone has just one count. This CDR3 reads CASSQQTGGYGYTF. CDR3 nucleotides: TGTGCCAGCAGCCAACAGACAGGGGGATATGGCTACACCTTC. The chain combines TRBV7-2 with TRBJ1-2, with 9 bases that match TRBD1. Germline trimming cut 5 bases from V and 5 bases from J; bases unmatched to any gene: 6. The CDR3 consists of 14 residues. The germline V gene has CDR1 SGHTA and CDR2 FQGNSA. The full variable domain, rest sourced from reference TRBV7-2 and TRBJ1-2, is GAGVSQSPSNKVTEKGKDVELRCDPISGHTALYWYRQSLGQGLEFLIYFQGNSAPDKSGLPSDRFSAERTGGSVSTLTIQRTQQEDSAVYLCASSQQTGGYGYTFGSGTRLTVV.

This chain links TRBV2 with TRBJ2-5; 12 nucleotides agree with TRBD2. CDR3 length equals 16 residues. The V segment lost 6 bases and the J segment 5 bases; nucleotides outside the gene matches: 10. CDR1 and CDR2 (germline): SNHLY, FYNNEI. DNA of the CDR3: TGTGCCAGCAGCGTACAACTAGCGGGGGGCCCCGAGACCCAGTACTTC. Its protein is CASSVQLAGGPETQYF. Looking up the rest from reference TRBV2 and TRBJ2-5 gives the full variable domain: EPEVTQTPSHQVTQMGQEVILRCVPISNHLYFYWYRQILGQKVEFLVSFYNNEISEKSEIFDDQFSVERPDGSNFTLKIRSTKLEDSAMYFCASSVQLAGGPETQYFGPGTRLLVL.

CDR3 DNA sequence: TGCGCCAGCAGCTTAGGGGGGATCTCCTACAATGAGCAGTTCTTC. The encoded protein is CASSLGGISYNEQFF. The chain combines TRBV5-1 with TRBJ2-1; either TRBD1 or TRBD2 may supply D (6 bases each). Germline CDR1 SGHRS, CDR2 YFSETQ. This CDR3 is 15 amino acids long. V was cut by 2 bases and J by 0 bases, with 9 bases left in between.

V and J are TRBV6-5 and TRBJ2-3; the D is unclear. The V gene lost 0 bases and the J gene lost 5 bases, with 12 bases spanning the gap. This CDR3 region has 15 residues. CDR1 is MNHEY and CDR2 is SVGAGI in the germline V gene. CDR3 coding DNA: TGTGCCAGCAGTTACTCCAATTACTTCATAGATACGCAGTATTTT. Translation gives CASSYSNYFIDTQYF.

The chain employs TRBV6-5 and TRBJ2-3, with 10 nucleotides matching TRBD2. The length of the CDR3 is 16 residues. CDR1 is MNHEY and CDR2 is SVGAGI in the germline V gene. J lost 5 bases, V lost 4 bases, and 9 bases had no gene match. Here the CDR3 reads CASSFTSGVTQDTQYF. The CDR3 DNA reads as TGTGCCAGCAGTTTTACTAGCGGGGTTACCCAAGATACGCAGTATTTT.

DNA of the CDR3: TGTGCCATCAGGGACCAAGAGACCCAGTACTTC. It codes for CAIRDQETQYF. The chain has TRBV10-3 and TRBJ2-5; the D is unclear. Germline CDR1 ENHRY, CDR2 SYGVKD. V dropped 6 bases and J dropped 0 bases, with 2 bases sitting between them. This CDR3 contains 11 residues.

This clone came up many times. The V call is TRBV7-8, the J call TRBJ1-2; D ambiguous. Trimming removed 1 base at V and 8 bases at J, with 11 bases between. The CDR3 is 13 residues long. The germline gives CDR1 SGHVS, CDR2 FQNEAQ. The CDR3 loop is CASSLVLSGGYTF. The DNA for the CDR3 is TGTGCCAGCAGCTTAGTCTTATCGGGCGGCTACACCTTC.

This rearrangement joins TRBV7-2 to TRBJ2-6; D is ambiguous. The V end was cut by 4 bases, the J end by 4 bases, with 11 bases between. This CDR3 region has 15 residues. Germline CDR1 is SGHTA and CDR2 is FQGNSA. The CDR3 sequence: CASSSQPSGANVLTF. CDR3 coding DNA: TGTGCCAGCAGCTCACAGCCCTCCGGGGCCAACGTCCTGACTTTC.

The CDR3 bases are TGTGCCAGCAGCTTTGGAAATTATAATTCACCCCTCCACTTT. This gives the protein CASSFGNYNSPLHF. The rearrangement uses TRBV4-2 and TRBJ1-6; D ambiguous. The germline V gene has CDR1 LGHNA and CDR2 YNFKEQ. This CDR3 has 14 residues. V was clipped by 5 bases and J by 4 bases, with 9 bases between them.

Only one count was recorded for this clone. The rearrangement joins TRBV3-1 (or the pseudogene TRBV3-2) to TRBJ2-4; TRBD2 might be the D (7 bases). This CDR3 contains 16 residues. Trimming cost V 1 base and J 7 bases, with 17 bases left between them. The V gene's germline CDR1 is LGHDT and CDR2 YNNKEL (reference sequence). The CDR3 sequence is CASSQVGGQGRNIQYF. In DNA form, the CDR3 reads TGTGCCAGCAGCCAAGTGGGGGGGCAGGGCAGGAACATTCAGTACTTC.

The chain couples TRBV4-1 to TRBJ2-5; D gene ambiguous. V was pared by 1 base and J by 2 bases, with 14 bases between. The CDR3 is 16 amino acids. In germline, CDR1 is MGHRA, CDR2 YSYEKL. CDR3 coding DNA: TGCGCCAGCAGCCAAGGTATGGGCCTGAGGCAAGAGACCCAGTACTTC. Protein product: CASSQGMGLRQETQYF.

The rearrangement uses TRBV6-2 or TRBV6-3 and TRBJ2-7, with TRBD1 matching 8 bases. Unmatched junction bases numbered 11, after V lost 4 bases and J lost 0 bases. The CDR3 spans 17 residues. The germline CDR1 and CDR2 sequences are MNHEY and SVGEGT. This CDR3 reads CASSSTRQGKISYEQYV. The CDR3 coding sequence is TGTGCCAGCAGTTCCACCAGACAGGGGAAAATCTCCTACGAGCAGTACGTC.

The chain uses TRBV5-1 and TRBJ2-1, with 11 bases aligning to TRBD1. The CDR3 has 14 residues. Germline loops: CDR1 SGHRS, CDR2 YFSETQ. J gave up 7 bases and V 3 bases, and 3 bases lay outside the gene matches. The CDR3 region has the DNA TGCGCCAGCAGCTCGGGACAGGGGGGGAATGAGCAGTTCTTC. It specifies CASSSGQGGNEQFF.

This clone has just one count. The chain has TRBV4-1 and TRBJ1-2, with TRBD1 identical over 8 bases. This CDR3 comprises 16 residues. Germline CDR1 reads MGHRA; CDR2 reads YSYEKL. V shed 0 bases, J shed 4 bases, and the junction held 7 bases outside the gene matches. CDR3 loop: CASSQDGGQGTYGYTF. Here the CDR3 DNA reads TGCGCCAGCAGCCAAGATGGCGGACAGGGCACCTATGGCTACACCTTC.

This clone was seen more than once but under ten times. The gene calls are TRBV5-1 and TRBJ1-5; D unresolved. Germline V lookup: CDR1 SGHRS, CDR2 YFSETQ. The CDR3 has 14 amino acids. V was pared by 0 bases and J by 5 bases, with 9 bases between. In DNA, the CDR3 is TGCGCCAGCAGCTTGGTTAGGGTCGATCAGCCCCAGCATTTT. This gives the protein CASSLVRVDQPQHF.

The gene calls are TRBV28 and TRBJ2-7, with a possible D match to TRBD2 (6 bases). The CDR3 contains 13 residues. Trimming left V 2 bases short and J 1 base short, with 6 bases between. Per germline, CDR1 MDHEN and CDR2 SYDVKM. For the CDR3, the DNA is TGTGCCAGCAGTTTAGGGGGGTCCTACGAGCAGTACGTC. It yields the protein CASSLGGSYEQYV.

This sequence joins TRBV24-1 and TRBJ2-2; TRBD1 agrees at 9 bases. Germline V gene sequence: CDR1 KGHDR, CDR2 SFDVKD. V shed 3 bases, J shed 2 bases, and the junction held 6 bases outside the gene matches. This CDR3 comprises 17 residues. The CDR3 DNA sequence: TGTGCCACCAGTGATCCAGGACAGGGGCGCAACACCGGGGAGCTGTTTTTT. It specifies CATSDPGQGRNTGELFF.

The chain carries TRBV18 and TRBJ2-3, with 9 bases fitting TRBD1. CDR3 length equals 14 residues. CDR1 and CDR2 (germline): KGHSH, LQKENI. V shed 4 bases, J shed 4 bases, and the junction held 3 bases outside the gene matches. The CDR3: CASSRTGDSDTQYF. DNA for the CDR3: TGTGCCAGCTCACGGACAGGGGATTCAGATACGCAGTATTTT. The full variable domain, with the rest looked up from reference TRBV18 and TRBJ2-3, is NAGVMQNPRHLVRRRGQEARLRCSPMKGHSHVYWYRQLPEEGLKFMVYLQKENIIDESGMPKERFSAEFPKEGPSILRIQQVVRGDSAAYFCASSRTGDSDTQYFGPGTRLTVL.

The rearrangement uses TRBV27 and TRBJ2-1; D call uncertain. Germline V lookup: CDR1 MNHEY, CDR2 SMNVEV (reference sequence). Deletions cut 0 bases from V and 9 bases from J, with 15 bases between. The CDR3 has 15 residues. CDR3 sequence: CASSLSQRGTVEQFF. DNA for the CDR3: TGTGCCAGCAGTTTATCTCAGAGAGGAACCGTTGAGCAGTTCTTC.

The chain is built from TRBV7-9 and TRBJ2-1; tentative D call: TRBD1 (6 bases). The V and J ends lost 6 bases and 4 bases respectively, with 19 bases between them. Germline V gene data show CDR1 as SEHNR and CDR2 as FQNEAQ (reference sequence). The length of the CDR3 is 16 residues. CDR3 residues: CASSTTDSSRYNEQFF. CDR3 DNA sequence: TGTGCCAGCAGTACAACGGACAGCAGCAGATACAATGAGCAGTTCTTC.

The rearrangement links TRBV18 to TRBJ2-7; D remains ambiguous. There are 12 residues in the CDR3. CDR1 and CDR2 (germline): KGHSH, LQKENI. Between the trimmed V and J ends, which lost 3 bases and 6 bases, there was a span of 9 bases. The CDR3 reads CASSPGRAEQYV. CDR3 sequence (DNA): TGTGCCAGCTCACCCGGCCGGGCCGAGCAGTACGTC.